This T cell receptor beta chain stems from a study of blood T cells in healthy people across ages. The germline V gene has CDR1 MNHEY and CDR2 SMNVEV (reference sequence). V gave up 4 bases and J gave up 1 base, with 11 bases separating them. This CDR3 is 15 amino acids long. Primers used in a second PCR of roughly 6 to 11 cycles were a sample-barcoded 5' primer and a J-beta primer mix. The template-switch adaptor, which had 12 random nucleotides, put a tag on each cDNA molecule. Each of the samples gave a minimum of 2.5 million paired-end reads that contained CDR3. One entry per CDR3 protein, called by TCRdb with MiXCR from the 5' RACE reads. The data show about 1.5 million distinct CDR3 sequences, 42% seen once.

The V and J genes are TRBV27 and TRBJ2-1; D is undetermined. The sequenced sample was blood. This TCR was sampled from a woman under 30 in good health. Written as DNA, the CDR3 is TGTGCCAGCAGTTGGAGCCTGAGATCCTACAATGAGCAGTTCTTC. It specifies CASSWSLRSYNEQFF.